These 14 T cell receptor beta chains share one sample of origin, sequenced in a study of blood T cell repertoires in COVID-19. Clones were sequenced by immunoSEQ multiplex PCR, and TCRdb holds only the in-frame ones, with some missing. The data contain 80,000 to 95,000 clones, about nine tenths of them singletons. The material sequenced was peripheral blood. These receptors were taken from a woman aged 65 to 85 with acute or convalescent COVID-19.

This chain links TRBV11-2 with TRBJ2-3; 12 bases align to TRBD2. This CDR3 region has 18 residues. The germline V gene has CDR1 SGHAT and CDR2 FQNNGV. After removal of 2 bases from V and 0 bases from J, the junction contained 6 bases not matched to a gene. CDR3 coding DNA: TGTGCCAGCAGCTTATGGCTAGCGGGGGGGCCTAGCACAGATACGCAGTATTTT. It yields the protein CASSLWLAGGPSTDTQYF.

The chain combines TRBV6-4 with TRBJ1-1; possible D gene TRBD1, 6 bases. Trimming left V 5 bases short and J 0 bases short, with 16 bases between. CDR3 size: 16 residues. Germline CDR1 is MRHNA and CDR2 is SNTAGT. The CDR3 loop reads CASSPGGQGLNTEAFF. The CDR3 DNA sequence: TGTGCCAGCAGTCCGGGGGGGCAGGGATTGAACACTGAAGCTTTCTTT.

This chain uses TRBV19 with TRBJ2-3; 10 bases map to TRBD1. The germline CDR1 and CDR2 sequences are LNHDA and SQIVND (reference sequence). The CDR3 has 16 residues. The ends lost 10 bases at V and 1 base at J; junction bases unmatched: 11. In nucleotides, the CDR3 is TGTGCCACTCTTAGAAGCGGGACAGGGGGCACAGATACGCAGTATTTT. Translating it yields CATLRSGTGGTDTQYF.

The J gene is TRBJ2-2, the V gene TRBV5-1; 12 nucleotides agree with TRBD2. Germline CDR1 reads SGHRS; CDR2 reads YFSETQ. The CDR3 is 16 amino acids. J lost 6 bases, V lost 5 bases, and 8 bases had no gene match. The CDR3 bases are TGCGCCAGCAGGCCACCGGGACTAGCGGGCTCCGGGGAGCTGTTTTTT. This codes for CASRPPGLAGSGELFF.

A remark on this clone: Germline is not matched at one junction end, which may reflect a read error. The chain combines TRBV6-6 with TRBJ1-3; 9 bases align to TRBD1. In germline, CDR1 is MNHNY, CDR2 SVGAGI (reference sequence). The CDR3 has 15 amino acids. In DNA form, the CDR3 reads TGTGCCAGCAGCTACTCGGACAGGGGACTGGCGGCCATATATTTT. Translating gives CASSYSDRGLAAIYF.

CDR3 sequence (DNA): TGTGCCAGCAGCTTGTATGCAGGGAAGGGTGATCAGCCCCAGCATTTT. Amino acid sequence: CASSLYAGKGDQPQHF. The rearrangement joins TRBV11-2 to TRBJ1-5; D might be TRBD1 (5 bases). V lost 3 bases and J lost 5, with 17 bases in between. The CDR3 is 16 amino acids. Germline V gene lookup returns CDR1 SGHAT and CDR2 FQNNGV.

V gene TRBV5-1 combines with J gene TRBJ1-2; tentatively, D is TRBD1 (5 bases). Germline V gene lookup returns CDR1 SGHRS and CDR2 YFSETQ. V gave up 0 bases and J gave up 8 bases, with 11 bases separating them. The CDR3 is 13 residues long. DNA for the CDR3: TGCGCCAGCAGCTTGGCGGGGACTGGAGGCTACACCTTC. It codes for CASSLAGTGGYTF.

The V gene is TRBV7-8, the J gene TRBJ2-3; D unresolved. In germline, CDR1 is SGHVS, CDR2 FQNEAQ. The germline V and J ends were trimmed by 6 bases and 1 base, with 14 bases remaining between them. CDR3 length: 15 amino acids. CDR3 nucleotides: TGTGCCAGCAGTTATGCAAACTTAGGCACAGATACGCAGTATTTT. It specifies CASSYANLGTDTQYF.

The chain has TRBV28 and TRBJ2-1, with 10 bases identical to TRBD1. Germline V lookup: CDR1 MDHEN, CDR2 SYDVKM. Trimming cost V 5 bases and J 7 bases; bases outside gene matches: 14. This CDR3 region has 17 residues. CDR3 in amino acids: CASSPLWTGGGVNEQFF. The CDR3, as DNA: TGTGCCAGCAGTCCCCTATGGACAGGGGGAGGTGTGAATGAGCAGTTCTTC.

The chain joins TRBV11-3 to TRBJ2-1; the match to TRBD2 covers 8 bases. V shed 0 bases and J 4 bases; nucleotides not matched to a gene: 2. CDR3 length: 15 residues. The V gene's germline CDR1 is SGHNT and CDR2 YENEEA. CDR3 coding DNA: TGTGCCAGCAGCTTAGAGCTAGCGGGTTACAATGAGCAGTTCTTC. Its protein is CASSLELAGYNEQFF.

This chain joins TRBV6-5 and TRBJ2-3, with 7 nucleotides matching TRBD2. With 1 base clipped from V and 0 bases from J, the junction kept 4 bases outside the gene matches. CDR3 length: 16 residues. Germline values: CDR1 MNHEY, CDR2 SVGAGI. The CDR3 reads CASSYFGGSSTDTQYF. The CDR3 region has the DNA TGTGCCAGCAGTTACTTCGGGGGGTCTAGCACAGATACGCAGTATTTT.

This clone was picked up one time. The gene calls are TRBV4-1 and TRBJ2-7; D is perhaps TRBD1 (5 bases). Germline V lookup: CDR1 MGHRA, CDR2 YSYEKL. The V end was cut by 4 bases, the J end by 2 bases, with 27 bases between. The CDR3 length is 19 residues. The CDR3 region has the DNA TGCGCCAGCAGCCGGTTCTACCCCCCCTTTTCAGACAGCACCTACGAGCAGTACTTC. This gives the protein CASSRFYPPFSDSTYEQYF.

This clone was seen a handful of times. The gene calls are TRBV10-1 and TRBJ2-7; 10 positions match TRBD2. J lost 6 bases, V lost 7 bases, and 6 bases had no gene match. The CDR3 spans 13 residues. Germline values: CDR1 WNHNN, CDR2 SYGVQD (reference sequence). In DNA form, the CDR3 reads TGCGCCAGCAATCCTAGCGGGAGCTTCGAGCAGTACTTC. Protein: CASNPSGSFEQYF.

The CDR3 is CASSVGGGNQPQHF. The DNA for the CDR3 is TGTGCCAGCAGCGTAGGAGGGGGAAATCAGCCCCAGCATTTT. The genes are TRBV9 and TRBJ1-5, with D possibly TRBD1 on 6 matching bases. This CDR3 region has 14 residues. Germline V gene lookup returns CDR1 SGDLS and CDR2 YYNGEE. The V and J ends lost 0 bases and 4 bases respectively, with 8 bases between them. Using reference TRBV9 and TRBJ1-5 for the parts outside the CDR3, the full variable domain is DSGVTQTPKHLITATGQRVTLRCSPRSGDLSVYWYQQSLDQGLQFLIQYYNGEERAKGNILERFSAQQFPDLHSELNLSSLELGDSALYFCASSVGGGNQPQHFGDGTRLSIL.